A single sample gave rise to the 11 T cell receptor beta chains below, sequenced in a study of T cell responses to AZD1222 COVID-19 vaccine. Assay used: immunoSEQ multiplex PCR; TCRdb lists only in-frame clones, some missing. In the table there are approximately 140,000 clones, about 91% of which are singletons. The input for sequencing was peripheral blood, taken 28 days after the second AZD1222 dose. These receptors originate from an adult who received the AZD1222 COVID-19 vaccine.

The chain has TRBV9 and TRBJ2-5; 8 bases line up with TRBD2. Germline V gives CDR1 SGDLS, CDR2 YYNGEE. The CDR3 contains 14 residues. Unmatched junction bases numbered 3, after V lost 2 bases and J lost 3 bases. The CDR3 DNA follows: TGTGCCAGCAGCGTGACTAGCGTTGAAGAGACCCAGTACTTC. Its protein product is CASSVTSVEETQYF.

The chain has TRBV7-2 and TRBJ2-1, with TRBD2 matching 7 bases. CDR1 and CDR2 from the germline V gene are SGHTA and FQGNSA. This CDR3 is built from 15 residues. Unmatched junction bases numbered 2, after V lost 2 bases and J lost 1 base. The CDR3 protein is CASSLLAASYNEQFF. The CDR3 DNA sequence: TGTGCCAGCAGCTTACTAGCGGCTTCCTACAATGAGCAGTTCTTC. Full variable domain (remainder filled in from reference TRBV7-2 and TRBJ2-1): GAGVSQSPSNKVTEKGKDVELRCDPISGHTALYWYRQSLGQGLEFLIYFQGNSAPDKSGLPSDRFSAERTGGSVSTLTIQRTQQEDSAVYLCASSLLAASYNEQFFGPGTRLTVL.

CDR3 nucleotides: TGTGCCAGCAGCTCAGCCGAGGGTTTCTACAATGAGCAGTTCTTC. As protein: CASSSAEGFYNEQFF. The chain employs TRBV7-3 and TRBJ2-1, with D maybe TRBD2 (5 bases). With 4 bases removed from V and 3 bases from J, the gap between germline ends came to 13 bases. The CDR3 extends over 15 amino acids. Germline loops: CDR1 SGHTA, CDR2 FQGTGA.

This rearrangement joins TRBV19 to TRBJ1-1; a possible D gene is TRBD1 (6 bases). The CDR3 consists of 18 residues. V was clipped by 3 bases and J by 1 base, with 21 bases between them. CDR1 and CDR2 (germline): LNHDA, SQIVND (reference sequence). The CDR3 nucleotides are TGTGCCAGTAGTATCCTGGCAACAAGGGGGTTTTGGAACACTGAAGCTTTCTTT. It translates to CASSILATRGFWNTEAFF.

The V and J genes are TRBV5-4 and TRBJ1-2; no clear D gene. Trimming took off 0 bases at V and 7 bases at J, with 22 bases between the two ends. CDR1 is SGHNT and CDR2 is YYREEE in the germline V gene (reference sequence). This CDR3 is 17 amino acids long. CDR3 protein: CASSLALWEGGGGGYTF. Here the CDR3 DNA reads TGTGCCAGCAGCTTGGCCCTATGGGAGGGTGGTGGAGGTGGCTACACCTTC. Variable domain in full (rest from reference TRBV5-4 and TRBJ1-2): ETGVTQSPTHLIKTRGQQVTLRCSSQSGHNTVSWYQQALGQGPQFIFQYYREEENGRGNFPPRFSGLQFPNYSSELNVNALELDDSALYLCASSLALWEGGGGGYTFGSGTRLTVV.

The chain uses TRBV9 and TRBJ2-3; TRBD2 matches at 9 bases. CDR1 is SGDLS and CDR2 is YYNGEE in the germline V gene. CDR3 size: 15 residues. J was trimmed by 4 bases and V by 4 bases; bases with no gene match: 7. CDR3 sequence: CASSYAGGRADTQYF. The CDR3 nucleotides read TGTGCCAGCAGCTACGCGGGGGGGCGGGCAGATACGCAGTATTTT.

This clone was detected once. The chain combines TRBV9 with TRBJ1-5; the D gene is possibly TRBD1 (6 bases). This CDR3 contains 15 residues. V dropped 0 bases and J dropped 2 bases, with 9 bases sitting between them. CDR1 is SGDLS and CDR2 is YYNGEE in the germline V gene. The CDR3 sequence is CASSVGGAGNQPQHF. The CDR3 coding sequence is TGTGCCAGCAGCGTAGGGGGGGCTGGCAATCAGCCCCAGCATTTT. The complete variable domain, with remaining parts taken from reference TRBV9 and TRBJ1-5, reads DSGVTQTPKHLITATGQRVTLRCSPRSGDLSVYWYQQSLDQGLQFLIQYYNGEERAKGNILERFSAQQFPDLHSELNLSSLELGDSALYFCASSVGGAGNQPQHFGDGTRLSIL.

This chain uses TRBV3-1 (or the pseudogene TRBV3-2) with TRBJ2-1; tentatively, D is TRBD1 or TRBD2 (6 bases each). This CDR3 region has 18 residues. Germline V gives CDR1 LGHDT, CDR2 YNNKEL (reference sequence). V lost 4 bases and J 3 bases, leaving 22 bases between the germline ends. The CDR3 coding sequence is TGTGCCAGCAGCCTTAGTTTAGGTTCCGGAGGGGGCTACAATGAGCAGTTCTTC. Translation: CASSLSLGSGGGYNEQFF.

This chain joins TRBV6-1 and TRBJ2-7; possibly TRBD1 for D (6 bases). The CDR3 is 17 amino acids. Germline V lookup: CDR1 MNHNS, CDR2 SASEGT. The V end lost 3 bases, the J end lost 3 bases, and 21 bases lay between the germline ends. The CDR3 DNA is TGTGCCAGCAGTGAGCCTCCGGGACATGGGAATGGCTACGAGCAGTACTTC. The encoded protein is CASSEPPGHGNGYEQYF.

The J gene is TRBJ1-1, the V gene TRBV5-1; 8 bases match TRBD1. Germline CDR1 SGHRS, CDR2 YFSETQ. Trimming at V came to 3 bases and at J to 14 bases, leaving 12 bases not matched to a gene. CDR3 length: 13 residues. This chain's CDR3 is CASSSTGGAGVFF. The CDR3 DNA sequence: TGCGCCAGCAGCTCCACAGGGGGAGCTGGAGTGTTCTTT.

This sequence joins TRBV12-3 or TRBV12-4 and TRBJ1-1; unclear D gene. The V gene lost 6 bases and the J gene lost 4 bases, with 12 bases spanning the gap. This CDR3 spans 13 amino acids. Here the CDR3 DNA reads TGTGCCAGCAGCCCCCGCAGTGTCACTGAAGCTTTCTTT. Translated, it gives CASSPRSVTEAFF.